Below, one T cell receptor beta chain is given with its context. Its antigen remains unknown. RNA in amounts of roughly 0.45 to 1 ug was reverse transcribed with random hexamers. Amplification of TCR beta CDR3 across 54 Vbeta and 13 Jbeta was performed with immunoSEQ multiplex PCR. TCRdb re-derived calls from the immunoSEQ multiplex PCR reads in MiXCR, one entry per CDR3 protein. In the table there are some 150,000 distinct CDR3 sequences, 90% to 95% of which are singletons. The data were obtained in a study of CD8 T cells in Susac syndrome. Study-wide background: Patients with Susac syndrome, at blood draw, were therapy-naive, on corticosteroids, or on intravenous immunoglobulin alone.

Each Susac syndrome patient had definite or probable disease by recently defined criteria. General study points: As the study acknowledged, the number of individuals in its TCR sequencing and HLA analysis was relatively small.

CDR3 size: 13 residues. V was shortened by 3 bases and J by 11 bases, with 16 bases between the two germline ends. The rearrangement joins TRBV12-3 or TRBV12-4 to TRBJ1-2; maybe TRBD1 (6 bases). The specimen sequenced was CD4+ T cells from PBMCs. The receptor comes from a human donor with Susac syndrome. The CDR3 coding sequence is TGTGCCAGCAGTTTCGGGGGCGCGGTAGGGTACACCTTC. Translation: CASSFGGAVGYTF.